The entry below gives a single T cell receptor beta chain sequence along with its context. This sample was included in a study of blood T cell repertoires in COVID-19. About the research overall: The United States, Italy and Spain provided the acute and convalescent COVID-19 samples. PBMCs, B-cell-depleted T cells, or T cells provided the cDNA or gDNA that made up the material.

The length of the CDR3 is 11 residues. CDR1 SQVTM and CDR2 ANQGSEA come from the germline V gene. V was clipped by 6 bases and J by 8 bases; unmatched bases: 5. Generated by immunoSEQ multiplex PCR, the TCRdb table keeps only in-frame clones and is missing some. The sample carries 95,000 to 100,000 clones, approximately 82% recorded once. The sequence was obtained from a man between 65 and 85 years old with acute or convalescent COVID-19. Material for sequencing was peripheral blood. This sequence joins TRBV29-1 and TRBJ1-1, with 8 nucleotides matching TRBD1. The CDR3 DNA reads TGCAGCGTACCGACAGGGGTGGAAGCTTTCTTT. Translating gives CSVPTGVEAFF. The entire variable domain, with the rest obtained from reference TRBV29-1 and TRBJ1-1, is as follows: SAVISQKPSRDICQRGTSLTIQCQVDSQVTMMFWYRQQPGQSLTLIATANQGSEATYESGFVIDKFPISRPNLTFSTLTVSNMSPEDSSIYLCSVPTGVEAFFGQGTRLTVV.